This note documents a single TCR beta chain sequence. The data derive from a study of T cell changes during pregnancy in multiple sclerosis. Trimming cost V 4 bases and J 1 base; bases outside gene matches: 6. The CDR3 contains 15 residues. The V gene's germline CDR1 is MDHEN and CDR2 SYDVKM. TCRdb's table, derived via immunoSEQ multiplex PCR, lists solely in-frame clones and lacks some. The sample holds 50,000 to 60,000 clones, 85% to 90% seen once. This clonotype was obtained from a female donor with multiple sclerosis, enrolled in a pregnancy study. Source: CD4+ T cells from peripheral blood mononuclear cells, taken in the first trimester of pregnancy. This chain connects TRBV28 to TRBJ1-1; 7 bases agree with TRBD1. The CDR3 protein is CASSSFDRANTEAFF. The CDR3 DNA sequence: TGTGCCAGCAGTTCCTTTGACAGGGCGAACACTGAAGCTTTCTTT.